This is a list of T cell receptor beta chains from one sample in a study of OX40 agonist ivuxolimab in advanced cancers. This table comes from immunoSEQ multiplex PCR, and its TCRdb copy is limited to in-frame clones, with some not included. Of under 95,000 clones listed, 70% to 90% are singletons. The input for sequencing was CD4+ or CD8+ T cells sorted from blood, taken in a trial of the OX40 agonist ivuxolimab. The receptor source for this set is an adult with an advanced solid tumor such as melanoma, head and neck, liver or kidney cancer. Both conserved end residues are part of each CDR3. A D gene is named only where the DNA matches it firmly. Only part of the rows carry a size: once, few, many, or a class if the clone is expanded.

>TRBJ2-2|TRBV11-3|TRBD1|NA
TGTGCCAGCAGCTTATTAATAGGGACAGGTAAAGGTCGTAACACCGGGGAGCTGTTTTTT
CASSLLIGTGKGRNTGELFF
>TRBJ2-2|TRBV7-6|NA|NA
TGTGCCAGCAGCTTAAGGGTGGCTGGGGCGGCCACCGGGGAGCTGTTTTTT
CASSLRVAGAATGELFF
>TRBJ2-1|TRBV5-4|TRBD2|NA
TGTGCCAGCTCGGGGCGGGAGGCCTACAATGAGCAGTTCTTC
CASSGREAYNEQFF
>TRBJ1-2|TRBV6-5|TRBD1|NA
TGTGCCAGCAGCACCCGGAGGGGGCATGGCTACACCTTC
CASSTRRGHGYTF
>TRBJ2-7|TRBV9|TRBD1|NA
TGTGCCAGCAGCCCAGGGGGAGCGGACAGGGTCTACGAGCAGTACTTC
CASSPGGADRVYEQYF
>TRBJ1-1|TRBV27|NA|NA
TGTGCCGGACATTTGAACACTGAAGCTTTCTTT
CAGHLNTEAFF
>TRBJ2-2|TRBV11-2|NA|NA
TGTGCCAGCAGCTCTCTTGAGGGAAACGGGGAGCTGTTTTTT
CASSSLEGNGELFF
>TRBJ1-2|TRBV5-4|NA|NA
TGTGCCAGCAGCTTGGCCAGGCAAGGGACCTATGGCTACACCTTC
CASSLARQGTYGYTF
>TRBJ1-4|TRBV7-8|NA|NA
TGTGCCAGCAGCTTAGAGTGGAGAACTAATGAAAAACTGTTTTTT
CASSLEWRTNEKLFF
>TRBJ1-3|TRBV6-6|NA|once
TGTGCCAGCAGTTACACAGCCTCTGGAAACACCATATATTTT
CASSYTASGNTIYF
>TRBJ2-7|TRBV2|NA|NA
TGTGCCAGCAGTTCCGACTTCTCCTACGAGCAGTACTTC
CASSSDFSYEQYF
>TRBJ1-1|TRBV18|NA|NA
TGTGCCAGCTCACCCTTTGAGAACACTGAAGCTTTCTTT
CASSPFENTEAFF
>TRBJ1-2|TRBV6-1|NA|NA
TGTGCCAGCGCTCCGGGAAGGAACTATGGCTACACCTTC
CASAPGRNYGYTF
>TRBJ2-5|TRBV13|TRBD1|NA
TGTGCCAGCAGCCGAATCCGGGACAGGGGAATGGGGACCCAGTACTTC
CASSRIRDRGMGTQYF
>TRBJ2-2|TRBV20-1|NA|NA
TGCAGTGCCAGCAGTCCCGGGGAGCTGTTTTTT
CSASSPGELFF
>TRBJ2-7|TRBV25-1|TRBD2|NA
TGTGCCAGCGCTGGGAGCGGGGGGCCCTATGAGCAGTACTTC
CASAGSGGPYEQYF
>TRBJ2-2|TRBV7-3|NA|NA
TGTGCCAGCAGCTTAGACAACACCGGGGAGCTGTTTTTT
CASSLDNTGELFF
>TRBJ1-5|TRBV7-8|NA|NA
TGTGCCAGCAGCCCCCCAGGGCAGTCTAATCAGCCCCAGCATTTT
CASSPPGQSNQPQHF
>TRBJ1-2|TRBV5-1|NA|NA
TGCGCCAGCAGCTTGGAGTCCTATGGCTACACCTTC
CASSLESYGYTF
>TRBJ2-5|TRBV5-1|NA|NA
TGCGCCAGCAGCTTGGTACAGGGCCAAGAGACCCAGTACTTC
CASSLVQGQETQYF
>TRBJ2-7|TRBV6-1|NA|NA
TGTGCCAGCAGTGAAAGCAGGGCGAGGGTCTACGAGCAGTACTTC
CASSESRARVYEQYF
>TRBJ1-6|TRBV9|TRBD1|NA
TGTGCCAGCAGCGCACAGATGGGTCCCTCCGGGACAGGGGCCTCACCCCTCCACTTT
CASSAQMGPSGTGASPLHF
>TRBJ1-1|TRBV7-3|TRBD1|once
TGTGCCAGCAGCTTAACTAGGACAGGGTCCACTGAAGCTTTCTTT
CASSLTRTGSTEAFF
>TRBJ1-2|TRBV19|TRBD1|once
TGTGCCAGTAGTAACCGGACAGGGTCTTATGGCTACACCTTC
CASSNRTGSYGYTF
>TRBJ2-7|TRBV5-6|NA|medium-sized
TGTGCCAGCAGCTCTCGATACGAGCAGTACTTC
CASSSRYEQYF
>TRBJ1-2|TRBV28|NA|NA
TGTGCCAGCAGTCCTGAGCTGGGGAACTATGGCTACACCTTC
CASSPELGNYGYTF
>TRBJ2-3|TRBV6-1|NA|NA
TGTGCCAGCGGTGGGGCCACCACAGATACGCAGTATTTT
CASGGATTDTQYF
>TRBJ2-3|TRBV27|NA|NA
TGTGCCAGCAGTATAAACAACCACCTCACAGATACGCAGTATTTT
CASSINNHLTDTQYF
>TRBJ2-3|TRBV11-2|NA|NA
TGTGCCAGCAGCTTAGTGACAGATACGCAGTATTTT
CASSLVTDTQYF
>TRBJ2-3|TRBV4-2|TRBD2|NA
TGTGCCAGCAGCCACCCGGCTAGCGGGGGCACAGATACGCAGTATTTT
CASSHPASGGTDTQYF
>TRBJ1-5|TRBV6-6|NA|NA
TGTGCCAGCATGGAGGGGCTTAATCAGCCCCAGCATTTT
CASMEGLNQPQHF
>TRBJ1-5|TRBV18|TRBD1|NA
TGTGCCAGCTCATCGACAGGGGGGGATCAGCCCCAGCATTTT
CASSSTGGDQPQHF
>TRBJ1-6|TRBV28|NA|NA
TGTGCCAGCAGTTTACGAACGCAGGGTAGGAATTCACCCCTCCACTTT
CASSLRTQGRNSPLHF
>TRBJ2-3|TRBV6-5|TRBD2|NA
TGTGCCAGCAGTTCTGGGCGGGAGGGCACAGATACGCAGTATTTT
CASSSGREGTDTQYF
>TRBJ2-7|TRBV30|NA|NA
TGTGCCTGGAGTGTAGAGCTTGGGCGTGAGCAGTACTTC
CAWSVELGREQYF
>TRBJ2-1|TRBV19|TRBD2|NA
TGTGCCAGTAGTATAGCGGGGGGGCGGAATGAGCAGTTCTTC
CASSIAGGRNEQFF
>TRBJ2-7|TRBV7-9|NA|many
TGTGCCAGCAGCTTATATCGCTACGAGCAGTACTTC
CASSLYRYEQYF
>TRBJ1-1|TRBV6-1|NA|few
TGTGCCAGCAGTTGGGCAGGGCAAGCTTTCTTT
CASSWAGQAFF
>TRBJ1-1|TRBV5-1|NA|NA
TGCGCCAGCAGCTTGGAACCGATGAACACTGAAGCTTTCTTT
CASSLEPMNTEAFF
>TRBJ2-3|TRBV29-1|NA|NA
TGCAGCGTTGAAGATATGGATGGGACCAACACAGATACGCAGTATTTT
CSVEDMDGTNTDTQYF
>TRBJ2-1|TRBV11-1|TRBD1|NA
TGTGCCAGCAGCCGGGACAGCTACAATGAGCAGTTCTTC
CASSRDSYNEQFF
>TRBJ2-5|TRBV9|TRBD1|NA
TGTGCCAGCAGCATCCAAGGGGGCTTGGGGGAGACCCAGTACTTC
CASSIQGGLGETQYF
>TRBJ2-7|TRBV7-2|NA|NA
TGTGCCAGCAGCATAGGTATTCAGGACTACGAGCAGTACTTC
CASSIGIQDYEQYF
>TRBJ2-4|TRBV7-2|NA|few
TGTGCCAGCAGCCCAGAAGGCTGGGGACTAGCCAAAAACATTCAGTACTTC
CASSPEGWGLAKNIQYF
>TRBJ2-5|TRBV30|NA|NA
TGTGCCTGGAGTCAGGGTAACCAAGAGACCCAGTACTTC
CAWSQGNQETQYF
>TRBJ2-1|TRBV9|NA|NA
TGTGCCAGCAGCCCGAGAACGGACCCACTTCCGTTCTTC
CASSPRTDPLPFF
>TRBJ1-1|TRBV7-2|NA|NA
TGTGCCAGCAGCACAAAAGGGGGGGCCACTGAAGCTTTCTTT
CASSTKGGATEAFF
>TRBJ2-1|TRBV6-4|NA|NA
TGTGCCAGCAGTGACGGTCCGAGCTCCTACAATGAGCAGTTCTTC
CASSDGPSSYNEQFF
>TRBJ2-3|TRBV30|TRBD2|NA
TGTGCCTGGAGTTGGCCTAGCGGGGCTCACACAGATACGCAGTATTTT
CAWSWPSGAHTDTQYF
>TRBJ1-3|TRBV29-1|TRBD1|NA
TGCAGCGTTGACGACAGGGGCTCTGGAAACACCATATATTTT
CSVDDRGSGNTIYF
>TRBJ2-1|TRBV7-5|NA|NA
TGTGCCAGAAGCTTAGTCGCGGTGTTCTCCTACAATGAGCAGTTCTTC
CARSLVAVFSYNEQFF
>TRBJ1-4|TRBV28|NA|NA
TGTGCCAGCAGTTTACTCTGGAAAACTAATGAAAAACTGTTTTTT
CASSLLWKTNEKLFF
>TRBJ2-1|TRBV29-1|NA|NA
TGCAGCGTTGAAGCTTATCCGGGGGCGAGGAATGAGCAGTTCTTC
CSVEAYPGARNEQFF
>TRBJ1-1|TRBV19|NA|NA
TGTGCCAGTAGTAAGTCGGCAGGGTACATGAACACTGAAGCTTTCTTT
CASSKSAGYMNTEAFF
>TRBJ1-2|TRBV19|TRBD1|few
TGTGCCAGTAGTACACAGGGGGCGAATGGCTACACCTTC
CASSTQGANGYTF
>TRBJ1-6|TRBV21-1|NA|few
TGTGCCAGCAGCAGGGAGAATTCACCCCTCCACTTT
CASSRENSPLHF
>TRBJ1-2|TRBV29-1|TRBD1|NA
TGCAGCGCTCAGGGGGGGGGCTATGGCTACACCTTC
CSAQGGGYGYTF